This is a list of T cell receptor beta chains from one sample in a study of response to subunit inactivated influenza vaccine. TCRdb re-analysed the RT-PCR reads in MiXCR, keeping a single row per CDR3 protein. The sample yields hundreds of thousands of distinct CDR3 sequences, approximately 15% seen once. Material: PBMCs from blood, obtained approximately 13 days after vaccination. The receptors were gathered from a man aged 50 or older who received an inactivated influenza vaccine. Both conserved end residues are part of each CDR3. The D gene is left open where the match is weak. Clone size is stated in some rows and not others, as once, few, many or a class when expanded.

V gene	J gene	clone size	D gene	CDR3 DNA	CDR3 protein
TRBV29-1	TRBJ1-1	few	.	TGCAGCGTGCGCATATTCCGGGCCGGAGGGGATGAAGCTTTCTTT	CSVRIFRAGGDEAFF
TRBV6-2/TRBV6-3	TRBJ2-7	.	.	TGTGCCAGCGACAGTTATAGCTCCTACGAGCAGTACTTC	CASDSYSSYEQYF
TRBV11-2	TRBJ1-3	.	.	TGTGCCAGCAGCTTGGGATTCTCTGGAAACACCATATATTTT	CASSLGFSGNTIYF
TRBV4-3	TRBJ2-2	.	TRBD2	TGCGCCAGCAGCCAAGATCTTTATCCGACTAGCGGGGTCACCGGGGAGCTGTTTTTT	CASSQDLYPTSGVTGELFF
TRBV15	TRBJ2-1	few	.	TGTGCCACCAGCAGAGATGGAGGTGAGCAGTTCTTC	CATSRDGGEQFF
TRBV5-5	TRBJ1-2	.	TRBD1	TGTGCCAGCAGCTTGGTAGGGGGCAATGCTGAAAGCTACACCTTC	CASSLVGGNAESYTF
TRBV7-2	TRBJ1-3	many	.	TGTGCCAGCAGCTTAGTGGCTGGGGGGACGGGCACCATATATTTT	CASSLVAGGTGTIYF
TRBV4-2	TRBJ2-7	few	TRBD1	TGTGCCAGCAGCCAAGAGGCGGCAGGGGGCTTCTACGAGCAGTACTTC	CASSQEAAGGFYEQYF
TRBV7-2	TRBJ2-3	few	TRBD2	TGTGCCAGCGGCGCGGGAGTAGATACGCAGTATTTT	CASGAGVDTQYF
TRBV11-1	TRBJ2-1	many	.	TGTGCCAGCAGCTTAGAAGCCGGACCTGAGCAGTTCTTC	CASSLEAGPEQFF
TRBV27	TRBJ2-1	few	TRBD2	TGTGCCAGCAGTTCCGGGACTAGCGGGAGAGAGCAGTTCTTC	CASSSGTSGREQFF
TRBV2	TRBJ1-1	few	.	TGTGCCAGCAGGCCGGGAACTCTCATGAACACTGAAGCTTTCTTT	CASRPGTLMNTEAFF
TRBV10-3	TRBJ2-7	.	TRBD2	TGTGCCATCAGCAGCGGGAGCGATGAGCAGTACTTC	CAISSGSDEQYF
TRBV7-9	TRBJ1-6	.	.	TGTGCCAGCAGCTTGGACAGTTTTTCACCCCTCCACTTT	CASSLDSFSPLHF
TRBV6-4	TRBJ1-1	.	TRBD1	TGTGCCAGCGCAGAGGACAGGGACACTGAAGCTTTCTTT	CASAEDRDTEAFF
TRBV5-4	TRBJ2-1	many	TRBD2	TGTGCCAGCAGCCGGGGACTAGCGGGAGAGGGCAATGAGCAGTTCTTC	CASSRGLAGEGNEQFF
TRBV7-9	TRBJ2-1	medium-sized	.	TGTGCCAGCACCCCGCTACTAATCCACAATGAGCAGTTCTTC	CASTPLLIHNEQFF
TRBV29-1	TRBJ2-7	.	.	TGCAGCGTTGAAGACCCCGGGGGCTTC	CSVEDPGGF
TRBV28	TRBJ2-7	many	.	TGTGCCAGCAGCTCGGACATGACCTACGAGCAGTACTTC	CASSSDMTYEQYF
TRBV5-5	TRBJ2-7	.	.	TGTGCCAGCAGCTTGGGGCGCACGATCTCCTACGAGCAGTACTTC	CASSLGRTISYEQYF
TRBV7-2	TRBJ1-5	many	.	TGTGCCAGCAGCCCGGACGGTAGCAATCAGCCCCAGCATTTT	CASSPDGSNQPQHF
TRBV6-1	TRBJ2-7	few	.	TGTGCCAGCACAGGACACCAAGGGGGCTACGAGCAGTACTTC	CASTGHQGGYEQYF
TRBV29-1	TRBJ2-7	few	.	TGCAGCGTTGAAGATCACCCGGGTGAGGAGCAGTACTTC	CSVEDHPGEEQYF
TRBV7-9	TRBJ2-3	few	.	TGTGCCAGCAGCTTACCCGGCGCTAGCACAGATACGCAGTATTTT	CASSLPGASTDTQYF
TRBV12-3/TRBV12-4	TRBJ1-1	.	.	TGTGCCAGCAGTAACCCGCGATTAGGGGACACTGAAGCTTTCTTT	CASSNPRLGDTEAFF
TRBV18	TRBJ2-7	once	TRBD1	TGTGCCAGCTCAGATCAATGGACAGGGGGCATAATCTCCTACGAGCAGTACTTC	CASSDQWTGGIISYEQYF
TRBV20-1	TRBJ1-1	few	.	TGCAGTGCTCCCGAAAAGGGGTGGACTGAAGCTTTCTTT	CSAPEKGWTEAFF
TRBV12-3/TRBV12-4	TRBJ2-7	.	.	TGTGCCAGCAGTTTAGCGGTGACAGGTGTCTACGAGCAGTACTTC	CASSLAVTGVYEQYF
TRBV10-3	TRBJ2-3	.	.	TGTGCCATCAGTGAGAGTCGGGGGCGGGATACGCAGTATTTT	CAISESRGRDTQYF
TRBV6-2/TRBV6-3	TRBJ2-1	few	.	TGTGCCAGCAAAAGTGGCCCCTTAAGTTATGAGCAGTTCTTC	CASKSGPLSYEQFF
TRBV5-1	TRBJ2-7	few	.	TGCGCCAGCAGGCCGGACGGGGGCCGTGCCTACGAGCAGTACTTC	CASRPDGGRAYEQYF
TRBV4-3	TRBJ2-5	.	TRBD2	TGCGCCAGCAGCCCCGGGATAGCGGGGGGGGAGACCCAGTACTTC	CASSPGIAGGETQYF
TRBV10-2	TRBJ1-1	.	.	TGCGCCAGCAGTGATGATTTGGGGAACACTGAAGCTTTCTTT	CASSDDLGNTEAFF
TRBV7-7	TRBJ2-5	.	.	TGTGCCAGCAGCTTTTCGCTTGGATCCCAAGAGACCCAGTACTTC	CASSFSLGSQETQYF